The T cell receptor (beta chain) under discussion was sequenced for a study of T cells in Graves' hyperthyroidism and ophthalmopathy. Germline loops: CDR1 SGHTA, CDR2 FQGNSA. Between the trimmed V and J ends, which lost 5 bases and 2 bases, there was a span of 11 bases. This CDR3 has 14 residues. The table lists this clonotype with many counts. Authors of the study amplified TCR beta CDR3 regions from RNA transcripts. When the TCR CDR3 underwent first-round RT-PCR, the HTBI primer set was used. Via MiXCR, TCRdb re-called the multiplex PCR reads, giving one row per CDR3 protein. Of tens of thousands of distinct CDR3 sequences listed, roughly 50% are singletons.

The gene calls are TRBV7-2 and TRBJ2-3; D not resolved. The clonotype comes from a woman in her 50s with Graves' hyperthyroidism that later progressed to Graves' ophthalmopathy. The sequenced material came from blood. CDR3 nucleotides: TGTGCCAGCAGCATACAATCTACCACAGATACGCAGTATTTT. Its translation is CASSIQSTTDTQYF.